These T cell receptor beta chains were read from a single sample in a study of regulatory T cells in long-lasting Graves disease. TCRdb reanalysed the multiplex PCR reads using MiXCR and keeps one entry per CDR3 protein. Altogether 250,000 or so distinct CDR3 sequences are present, 20% to 25% being singletons, with the ten largest covering about 14%. The source was peripheral blood mononuclear cells (PBMCs), collected at new diagnosis, from a patient treated with antithyroid drugs. The receptors here all came from a female donor with Graves disease. The CDR3 runs from the conserved cysteine through the conserved F or W. The D gene is left open where the match is weak. For some rows the clone size is stated as once, few or many, or as a class when expanded; others skip it.

j_call	cdr3_length	v_call	d_call	clone_size	cdr3_aa	cdr3_nt
TRBJ2-7	12	TRBV12-3/TRBV12-4	NA	many	CASSPHSYEQYF	TGTGCCAGCAGCCCCCACTCCTACGAGCAGTACTTC
TRBJ2-3	17	TRBV12-3/TRBV12-4	TRBD2	NA	CASVEGGGGAPGDTQYF	TGTGCCAGCGTAGAAGGTGGCGGGGGGGCGCCCGGAGATACGCAGTATTTT
TRBJ2-1	15	TRBV5-1	TRBD2	many	CASSFGLAGEGEQFF	TGCGCCAGCAGCTTCGGGTTAGCGGGAGAGGGTGAGCAGTTCTTC
TRBJ1-1	15	TRBV7-2	NA	many	CASGVRMGGNTEAFF	TGTGCCAGCGGCGTACGGATGGGGGGGAACACTGAAGCTTTCTTT
TRBJ2-4	13	TRBV10-2	NA	few	CASRDGTKNIQYF	TGCGCCAGCAGGGACGGTACCAAAAACATTCAGTACTTC
TRBJ2-1	11	TRBV29-1	TRBD2	many	CSVGRRGAGFF	TGCAGCGTGGGGCGGCGGGGGGCTGGGTTCTTC
TRBJ1-1	15	TRBV7-9	NA	NA	CASSARTAMNTEAFF	TGTGCCAGCAGCGCCCGGACGGCTATGAACACTGAAGCTTTCTTT
TRBJ2-1	18	TRBV7-2	NA	NA	CASSLARGGASSYNEQFF	TGTGCCAGCAGCTTAGCGCGAGGAGGGGCGAGCTCCTACAATGAGCAGTTCTTC
TRBJ2-1	12	TRBV5-5	NA	many	CASSPGNNEQFF	TGTGCCAGCAGCCCTGGGAACAATGAGCAGTTCTTC
TRBJ2-3	15	TRBV20-1	NA	many	CSARFPRGSTDTQYF	TGCAGTGCTAGATTTCCGCGGGGAAGCACAGATACGCAGTATTTT
TRBJ2-5	17	TRBV7-8	TRBD2	many	CASSGRGLVSPEETQYF	TGTGCCAGCAGCGGGAGGGGACTAGTCTCGCCCGAAGAGACCCAGTACTTC
TRBJ1-1	13	TRBV30	NA	many	CAWSPGGHAEAFF	TGTGCCTGGAGTCCAGGAGGGCACGCTGAAGCTTTCTTT
TRBJ1-6	14	TRBV9	NA	many	CASTEREENSPLHF	TGTGCCAGCACCGAACGGGAGGAAAATTCACCCCTCCACTTT
TRBJ2-5	16	TRBV6-2/TRBV6-3	TRBD2	NA	CASSLSGGPYQETQYF	TGTGCCAGCAGTCTTAGCGGGGGGCCTTACCAAGAGACCCAGTACTTC
TRBJ2-5	15	TRBV27	NA	few	CASSFGVQGWETQYF	TGTGCCAGCAGTTTCGGTGTCCAGGGTTGGGAGACCCAGTACTTC
TRBJ1-5	14	TRBV11-2	TRBD1	many	CASSHGQGSQPQHF	TGTGCCAGCAGCCACGGACAGGGGTCTCAGCCCCAGCATTTT
TRBJ1-3	16	TRBV12-3/TRBV12-4	NA	few	CASSNALEEAGNTIYF	TGTGCCAGCAGCAATGCGCTCGAAGAGGCCGGAAACACCATATATTTT
TRBJ2-3	15	TRBV28	NA	NA	CASSLSQGYTDTQYF	TGTGCCAGCAGTTTGTCTCAGGGCTACACAGATACGCAGTATTTT
TRBJ1-2	15	TRBV5-6	TRBD1	few	CASSESGTGGGGYTF	TGTGCCAGCAGCGAGTCCGGGACAGGGGGCGGCGGCTACACCTTC
TRBJ1-5	15	TRBV2	NA	many	CASSEAEGHIQPQHF	TGTGCCAGCAGTGAAGCAGAAGGACACATACAGCCCCAGCATTTT
TRBJ2-5	15	TRBV20-1	NA	many	CSAEAPTASQETQYF	TGCAGTGCTGAGGCCCCAACAGCCTCCCAAGAGACCCAGTACTTC
TRBJ2-2	15	TRBV27	TRBD2	many	CASSVSGRNTGELFF	TGTGCCAGCAGTGTTAGCGGGAGGAACACCGGGGAGCTGTTTTTT
TRBJ1-1	15	TRBV12-3/TRBV12-4	NA	NA	CASRLNKGVNTEAFF	TGTGCCAGCAGATTAAACAAGGGGGTGAACACTGAAGCTTTCTTT
TRBJ2-1	16	TRBV6-2/TRBV6-3	TRBD2	many	CASSWTSGRGTVEQFF	TGTGCCAGCAGTTGGACTAGCGGGAGAGGTACGGTTGAGCAGTTCTTC